Listed below are T cell receptor beta chains from one sample, sequenced in a study of shared clonotypes between healthy human individuals. The repertoire was sequenced with immunoSEQ multiplex PCR; TCRdb's copy has only in-frame clones and lacks some. The data show over a million clones, with roughly 97% seen just once and about 1% held by the top ten. Sequencing was carried out using naive CD4+ T cells sorted from blood. Every receptor here comes from a man aged 25-45 years in good health. Each CDR3 is given with its conserved first and last residue. The D gene is left open where the match is weak.

v_gene	d_gene	CDR3aa
TRBV7-9	.	CASSSAGTFYGYTF
TRBV10-1	.	CASSESSRGEQFF
TRBV6-5	TRBD2	CASSLGLAGTYEQYF
TRBV11-3	TRBD1	CASSLGTGQSLEEQYF
TRBV7-3	.	CASSLGRVPYNEQFF
TRBV6-5	.	CASGRGGSPGELFF
TRBV2	.	CASTVSSNQETQYF
TRBV29-1	TRBD1	CSVARVDRGRTGELFF
TRBV7-3	.	CASSPGVGPSTDTQYF
TRBV10-1	.	CASSEGRGREQFF
TRBV7-2	.	CASSPRGRETQYF
TRBV7-6	.	CASSSGQALPRTEAFF
TRBV30	TRBD2	CAWRTSGSTETQYF
TRBV6-6	.	CASTTMSGNTIYF
TRBV7-9	TRBD1	CASRKLSQGAPPNTGELFF
TRBV10-2	TRBD2	CASSKAASGIGELFF
TRBV15	.	CATSRDVRPGYSGELFF
TRBV7-6	TRBD1	CASSHRGTGIGVNYEQYF
TRBV30	.	CAWRARWATNEKLFF
TRBV6-1	.	CASSDRDAGRMNTEAFF
TRBV15	.	CATSRPGMNTEAFF
TRBV6-6	.	CASSYSGQAGSGELFF
TRBV9	.	CASSVDPRTNQPQHF
TRBV7-3	TRBD2	CASSLGLAGGEQFF
TRBV7-3	TRBD1	CASSLRDSPSGSYNEQFF
TRBV5-6	TRBD2	CASSRDYEGNEQFF
TRBV7-9	.	CASSFVEAGELFF
TRBV21-1	.	CASSKDRAGVETQYF
TRBV7-3	.	CASSLGASTYNEQFF
TRBV18	.	CASSSGGVITGELFF
TRBV7-2	TRBD2	CASSTRTGTSGRSVF
TRBV6-5	TRBD1	CASSRDSDSTYEQYF
TRBV28	.	CASSLPGYGYTF
TRBV11-3	.	CASSLISGGAAFF
TRBV29-1	TRBD1	CSVRTGRAFF
TRBV15	.	CATSRERPNTEAFF
TRBV14	.	CASSLSPETQYF
TRBV5-1	TRBD2	CASSLTSGINHEQYF
TRBV25-1	.	CASGRAAPENTEAFF
TRBV5-1	TRBD1	CASSTRDRGSFGANVLTF
TRBV5-1	TRBD2	CASTSSGREQETQYF
TRBV29-1	TRBD1	CSVDPRGTGGGEQFF
TRBV11-2	.	CASSFYRNTEAFF
TRBV7-9	.	CASSRSLGSTGSMNTEAFF
TRBV28	.	CASSSGESNEKLFF
TRBV18	.	CASSPTTVYYGYTF
TRBV9	TRBD1	CASSVGTAYNEQFF
TRBV18	TRBD2	CASSALPSGSSYNEQFF
TRBV19	.	CASKGWGTEAFF